Below are 23 T cell receptor beta chains sequenced from a single sample in a study of regulatory T cells in long-lasting Graves disease. Library construction for TCR beta used iRepertoire HTBI primers and Arm-PCR of CDR3 regions. TCRdb called the multiplex PCR reads again in MiXCR, with one record for every CDR3 protein. The data show 350,000 to 450,000 distinct CDR3 sequences, about an eighth seen once. Indicated time point: newly diagnosed GD, antithyroid drugs for less than 3 months. The TCR library was prepared using RNA isolated from PBMCs. The same sample was also studied in work on T cells in Graves' hyperthyroidism and ophthalmopathy.

The sequencing here drew on peripheral blood mononuclear cells (PBMCs), taken at new diagnosis, from a patient treated with antithyroid drugs. Receptors originate from a woman between 18 and 30 years old with Graves disease.

This clonotype was seen at least ten times. The genes are TRBV2 and TRBJ1-6; TRBD1 might be the D (5 bases). Looked up from germline, CDR1 is SNHLY and CDR2 is FYNNEI. V gave up 7 bases and J gave up 7 bases, with 8 bases separating them. There are 12 residues in the CDR3. In nucleotides, the CDR3 is TGTGCCAGCATCACAGGAAATTCACCCCTCCACTTT. Translation gives CASITGNSPLHF.

This clonotype was detected many times. The chain carries TRBV7-9 and TRBJ1-1; TRBD1 is a possible D gene (6 bases). V was shortened by 5 bases and J by 4 bases, with 17 bases between the two germline ends. This CDR3 spans 15 amino acids. The germline V gene has CDR1 SEHNR and CDR2 FQNEAQ (reference sequence). The CDR3 loop reads CASSLKGGLGTEAFF. The CDR3 DNA sequence: TGTGCCAGCAGCCTTAAAGGGGGTCTGGGCACTGAAGCTTTCTTT.

The chain has TRBV20-1 and TRBJ2-4; D perhaps matches TRBD1 (6 bases). CDR3 length: 14 residues. The germline gives CDR1 DFQATT, CDR2 SNEGSKA (reference sequence). The V gene lost 8 bases and the J gene lost 4 bases, with 18 bases spanning the gap. The DNA of the CDR3 is TGCAGTACCCCAGGGGTGGACGGGAAAAACATTCAGTACTTC. It is translated as CSTPGVDGKNIQYF.

This clonotype was counted many times. The CDR3 loop reads CSARARGPLSTQYF. The CDR3 DNA is TGCAGTGCTAGGGCTCGCGGGCCCTTAAGTACGCAGTATTTT. The gene calls are TRBV20-1 and TRBJ2-3; D perhaps matches TRBD2 (5 bases). There are 14 residues in the CDR3. Trimming shortened V by 3 bases and J by 8 bases, and 18 bases separated the two germline ends. Germline V gene lookup returns CDR1 DFQATT and CDR2 SNEGSKA (reference sequence).

Ten or more counts support this clonotype. This chain connects TRBV12-3 or TRBV12-4 to TRBJ2-1; D is tentatively TRBD1 or TRBD2 (5 bases each). The CDR3 contains 13 residues. Trimming cost V 0 bases and J 10 bases, with 10 bases left between them. CDR3 nucleotides: TGTGCCAGCAGTTTAGCGGGGGTATTCGAGCAGTTCTTC. Its protein is CASSLAGVFEQFF.

This clonotype occurred a few times. This chain uses TRBV4-1 with TRBJ2-1; 7 nucleotides agree with TRBD2. Trimming cost V 5 bases and J 10 bases; bases outside gene matches: 8. Germline values: CDR1 MGHRA, CDR2 YSYEKL. The CDR3 spans 13 residues. CDR3 sequence (DNA): TGCGCCAGCAGCTCGTCCATGGGGGGGGAGCAGTTCTTC. Amino acids: CASSSSMGGEQFF.

This clonotype was seen many times. The chain employs TRBV11-1 and TRBJ1-1; 9 nucleotides agree with TRBD1. With 5 bases clipped from V and 5 bases from J, the junction kept 6 bases outside the gene matches. CDR3 length equals 14 residues. Germline loops: CDR1 SGHAT, CDR2 FQDESV (reference sequence). The CDR3, as DNA: TGTGCCAGCAGCCGAGACAGGGGGAGGACTGAAGCTTTCTTT. Translating gives CASSRDRGRTEAFF.

In its sample, this clonotype was seen a few times. The gene calls are TRBV4-1 and TRBJ2-5; TRBD2 matches at 8 bases. V shed 0 bases, J shed 2 bases, and the junction held 8 bases outside the gene matches. Germline assignment: CDR1 MGHRA and CDR2 YSYEKL. The CDR3 extends over 17 amino acids. The CDR3 here is CASSQDLGGGPQETQYF. CDR3 sequence (DNA): TGCGCCAGCAGCCAAGATTTGGGCGGGGGGCCTCAAGAGACCCAGTACTTC.

This clonotype was seen a few times. This chain links TRBV12-3 or TRBV12-4 with TRBJ2-5; D not certain. The CDR3 totals 11 residues. Trimming took off 7 bases at V and 5 bases at J, with 8 bases between the two ends. CDR3 in amino acids: CASKNGETQYF. CDR3 sequence (DNA): TGTGCCAGCAAGAACGGCGAGACCCAGTACTTC.

The rearrangement joins TRBV20-1 to TRBJ2-1, with 11 bases identical to TRBD2. The germline CDR1 and CDR2 sequences are DFQATT and SNEGSKA (reference sequence). The ends lost 2 bases at V and 5 bases at J; junction bases unmatched: 8. CDR3 length equals 16 residues. CDR3 in amino acids: CSARPPLAGANNEQFF. CDR3 bases: TGCAGTGCTAGACCGCCACTAGCGGGGGCCAACAATGAGCAGTTCTTC.

The rearrangement uses TRBV5-1 and TRBJ1-1; TRBD1 might be the D (6 bases). CDR1 is SGHRS and CDR2 is YFSETQ in the germline V gene. Trimming removed 7 bases from V and 1 base from J, with 20 bases in between. The CDR3 sequence is 16 residues long. For the CDR3, the DNA is TGCGCCAGCCGACCCCCGGACAGAGGACCGAACACTGAAGCTTTCTTT. Translated, it gives CASRPPDRGPNTEAFF.

This clonotype was picked up a small number of times. This chain connects TRBV4-3 to TRBJ2-4, with 8 positions matching TRBD2. Germline assignment: CDR1 LGHNA and CDR2 YSLEER. The CDR3 is 15 residues long. Losses at the gene ends were 5 bases for V and 9 bases for J; bases not matched to a gene: 12. In DNA, the CDR3 is TGCGCCAGCAGCTTCGTGGCGGGAGGCCAGGGCATTCAGTACTTC. Translating gives CASSFVAGGQGIQYF.

This clonotype turned up a few times. The V gene is TRBV6-2 or TRBV6-3, the J gene TRBJ2-5; D may be TRBD1 (6 bases). Trimming removed 2 bases at V and 5 bases at J, with 12 bases between. The CDR3 consists of 14 residues. Germline lookup yields CDR1 MNHEY and CDR2 SVGEGT. The CDR3 is CASSYAQGWETQYF. The CDR3 DNA sequence: TGTGCCAGCAGTTACGCCCAGGGGTGGGAGACCCAGTACTTC.

This clonotype appeared a few times. V and J are TRBV27 and TRBJ2-2, with unresolved D. The CDR3 is 12 residues long. Trimming stripped 11 bases from V and 4 bases from J, with 11 bases between. Germline CDR1 and CDR2: MNHEY and SMNVEV (reference sequence). CDR3 sequence reads: CASGPGTGELFF. The CDR3 DNA reads TGTGCCTCCGGACCGGGCACCGGGGAGCTGTTTTTT.

The genes are TRBV7-9 and TRBJ2-1, with TRBD2 as a possible D gene (5 bases). Trimming removed 7 bases at V and 5 bases at J, with 15 bases between. Per the germline V gene, CDR1 is SEHNR and CDR2 is FQNEAQ (reference sequence). The CDR3 is 14 amino acids. CDR3 nucleotide sequence: TGTGCCAGCACCAGTGGGGAGAGTAACAATGAGCAGTTCTTC. It translates to CASTSGESNNEQFF. Filled out from reference TRBV7-9 and TRBJ2-1, the complete variable domain reads DTGVSQNPRHKITKRGQNVTFRCDPISEHNRLYWYRQTLGQGPEFLTYFQNEAQLEKSRLLSDRFSAERPKGSFSTLEIQRTEQGDSAMYLCASTSGESNNEQFFGPGTRLTVL.

This clonotype was seen at least ten times. The CDR3 DNA reads TGTGCCAGCTCACCAACAGTCTACAGTTACGAGCAGTACGTC. This codes for CASSPTVYSYEQYV. V and J are TRBV18 and TRBJ2-7; D gene uncertain. The CDR3 runs 14 residues. Germline CDR1 KGHSH, CDR2 LQKENI. Trimming shortened V by 2 bases and J by 4 bases, and 12 bases separated the two germline ends.

V gene TRBV27 combines with J gene TRBJ1-5; D is unclear. This CDR3 is 13 amino acids long. V lost 3 bases, J lost 4 bases, and 7 bases lay in between. Germline CDR1 and CDR2: MNHEY and SMNVEV (reference sequence). CDR3 DNA: TGTGCCAGCAGTTTTGACGCGAATCAGCCCCAGCATTTT. Protein product: CASSFDANQPQHF.

This clonotype was observed many times. This rearrangement joins TRBV7-2 to TRBJ1-1, with D uncertain. Between the trimmed V and J ends, which lost 0 bases and 0 bases, there was a span of 5 bases. The CDR3 totals 14 residues. Looked up from germline, CDR1 is SGHTA and CDR2 is FQGNSA. In DNA form, the CDR3 reads TGTGCCAGCAGCTTAGCCACAGTGAACACTGAAGCTTTCTTT. It encodes CASSLATVNTEAFF.

This clonotype was seen at least ten times. V usage is TRBV6-2 or TRBV6-3 and J usage is TRBJ1-1; no firm D call. Germline CDR1 and CDR2: MNHEY and SVGEGT. This CDR3 has 14 residues. V was cut by 1 base and J by 4 bases, with 10 bases left in between. The CDR3 DNA is TGTGCCAGCAGTTACTATGGGTCGCGCACTGAAGCTTTCTTT. Its protein product is CASSYYGSRTEAFF.

This chain links TRBV6-1 with TRBJ2-5; 11 nucleotides agree with TRBD2. With 5 bases clipped from V and 5 bases from J, the junction kept 1 base outside the gene matches. The CDR3 runs 13 residues. Per germline, CDR1 MNHNS and CDR2 SASEGT. CDR3 protein: CASSIAGGETQYF. DNA of the CDR3: TGTGCCAGCAGTATAGCGGGAGGGGAGACCCAGTACTTC.

This clonotype was detected many times. This chain connects TRBV5-1 to TRBJ2-1; D remains ambiguous. Germline assignment: CDR1 SGHRS and CDR2 YFSETQ. The V gene lost 4 bases and the J gene lost 0 bases, with 14 bases spanning the gap. The CDR3 runs 16 residues. The CDR3 spells CASSLETQSSYNEQFF. CDR3 nucleotides: TGCGCCAGCAGCCTAGAGACTCAGAGCTCCTACAATGAGCAGTTCTTC.

V usage is TRBV12-3 or TRBV12-4 and J usage is TRBJ1-1, with TRBD1 identical over 9 bases. This CDR3 region has 17 residues. Trimming cost V 5 bases and J 3 bases; bases outside gene matches: 13. CDR3 bases: TGTGCCAGCAGTGCCGACACCTACAGGGGGCGCGACACTGAAGCTTTCTTT. Translating it yields CASSADTYRGRDTEAFF.

This clonotype was detected a few times. The chain recombines TRBV29-1 with TRBJ2-3; 8 bases match TRBD2. J lost 9 bases, V lost 5 bases, and 7 bases had no gene match. The CDR3 length is 12 residues. Looked up from germline, CDR1 is SQVTM and CDR2 is ANQGSEA. CDR3 nucleotides: TGCAGCGTTCCGGGACTAGGATTAACGCAGTATTTT. Its translation: CSVPGLGLTQYF.